This paragraph reports one TCR beta chain. What it recognizes is unknown. The data stem from a study of cytomegalovirus exposure and HLA in healthy donors. Findings and caveats of the study: Most CMV-associated TCR beta chains appeared HLA-restricted in a later analysis. The study listed about 150 cytomegalovirus-associated TCR beta chains. HLA allele associations emerged for fewer than 20,000 TCR beta sequences in a later analysis, at 0.05 false discovery rate. For TCR beta chains, V- and J-gene trimming was later linked to a missense DCLRE1C variant.

This CDR3 contains 18 residues. Looked up from germline, CDR1 is ENHRY and CDR2 is SYGVKD. The V gene end was trimmed by 2 bases and the J gene end by 4 bases; junction bases not matched to a gene: 12. PCR employed 60 Vbeta and 13 Jbeta primers. Using immunoSEQ multiplex PCR, the repertoire was profiled, and TCRdb retains in-frame clones only, with some absent. This sample's table reports around 84,000 clones. V usage is TRBV10-3 and J usage is TRBJ2-3, with 10 bases matching TRBD2. The specimen was PBMCs. This clonotype was sampled from a man in his thirties or forties in good health and CMV-seronegative. In DNA, the CDR3 is TGTGCCATCAGTGAGCCAACGGGACTAGCGAGCAAGGCAGATACGCAGTATTTT. Translated: CAISEPTGLASKADTQYF.